This T cell receptor beta chain was found in a study of T cells after yellow fever vaccination. This clonotype has more than one count but fewer than ten. As yet, its antigen is unknown. Trimming took 6 bases from V and 0 from J, leaving 9 bases between them. From germline, CDR1 is MGHDK and CDR2 SYGVNS. The CDR3 is 14 amino acids. UMIs and a universal primer site were added when TCR cDNA was made by 5'RACE template switching. From the 5' RACE reads, TCRdb called clonotypes with MiXCR, one entry per CDR3 protein. The sample shows 280,000 or so distinct CDR3 sequences, roughly 8.7% of them seen only once. Study results and limitations: Most clones from primary vaccination were detected again post-booster (roughly 96% CD4, approximately 90% CD8). The secondary response peaked faster, at day 5 versus 15, but was weaker. Only a minor proportion of clonotypes was detected across both CD4 and CD8 compartments.

The sequence was obtained from a man aged 18 to 30 who received the YFV17D yellow fever vaccine. The chain uses TRBV25-1 and TRBJ1-5; maybe TRBD1 (5 bases). The starting material was CD4+ T cells sorted from PBMCs, obtained 5 days after the yellow fever booster vaccination. The DNA for the CDR3 is TGTGCCAGCAGCGTCACAGGTAGCAATCAGCCCCAGCATTTT. Translated, it gives CASSVTGSNQPQHF.